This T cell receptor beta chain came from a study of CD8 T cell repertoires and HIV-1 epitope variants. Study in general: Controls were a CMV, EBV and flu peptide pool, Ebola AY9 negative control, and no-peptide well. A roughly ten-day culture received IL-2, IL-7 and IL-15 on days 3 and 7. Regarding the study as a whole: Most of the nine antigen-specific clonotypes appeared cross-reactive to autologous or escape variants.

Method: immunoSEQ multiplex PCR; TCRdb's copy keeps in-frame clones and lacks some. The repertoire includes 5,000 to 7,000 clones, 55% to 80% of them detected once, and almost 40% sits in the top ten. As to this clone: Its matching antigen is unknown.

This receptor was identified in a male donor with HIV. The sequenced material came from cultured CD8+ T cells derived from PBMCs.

The CDR3 sequence: CSAAGLKSYEQYF. DNA for the CDR3: TGCAGCGCGGCGGGGCTTAAGTCTTACGAGCAGTACTTC. The rearrangement links TRBV29-1 to TRBJ2-7, with a tentative D call TRBD2 (6 bases). The length of the CDR3 is 13 residues. With 7 bases removed from V and 4 bases from J, the gap between germline ends came to 17 bases. Germline V gene data show CDR1 as SQVTM and CDR2 as ANQGSEA.